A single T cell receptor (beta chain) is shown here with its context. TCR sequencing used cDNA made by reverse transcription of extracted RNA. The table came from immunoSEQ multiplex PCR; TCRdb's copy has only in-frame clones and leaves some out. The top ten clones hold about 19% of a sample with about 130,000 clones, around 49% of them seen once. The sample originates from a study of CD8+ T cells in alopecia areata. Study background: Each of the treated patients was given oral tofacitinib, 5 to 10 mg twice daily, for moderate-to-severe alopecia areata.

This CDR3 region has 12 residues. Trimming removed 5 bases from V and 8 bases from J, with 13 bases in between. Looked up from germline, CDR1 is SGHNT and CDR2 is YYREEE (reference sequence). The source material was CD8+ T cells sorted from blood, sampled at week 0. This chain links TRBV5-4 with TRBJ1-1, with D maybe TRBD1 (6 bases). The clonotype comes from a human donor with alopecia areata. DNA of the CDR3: TGTGCCAGCAGTTACTCAACAGGGGAAGCTTTCTTT. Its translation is CASSYSTGEAFF.